This TCR beta chain was documented in a study of blood T cells in healthy people across ages. This clonotype has only a few counts. CDR3 length: 15 amino acids. Germline assignment: CDR1 MDHEN and CDR2 SYDVKM. After removal of 0 bases from V and 4 bases from J, the junction contained 2 bases not matched to a gene. Every sample yielded at least 6 million isolated PBMCs. The use of a sample-barcoded 5' primer and a J-beta primer mix characterized a second PCR of about 6 to 11 cycles. TCRdb reprocessed the 5' RACE reads via MiXCR and lists one record per CDR3 protein. The sample includes about 930,000 distinct CDR3 sequences, roughly 28% seen only once; the top ten take 10%. This same sample was also taken into another study, of T cells of mothers and their children.

The origin of this receptor is a woman between 35 and 50 years old in good health. Sequencing used blood. J is TRBJ2-3 and V is TRBV28, with TRBD1 identical over 9 bases. The CDR3 DNA sequence: TGTGCCAGCAGTTTATGGGACAGGGGTTCAGATACGCAGTATTTT. This encodes CASSLWDRGSDTQYF. Looking up the rest from reference TRBV28 and TRBJ2-3 gives the full variable domain: DVKVTQSSRYLVKRTGEKVFLECVQDMDHENMFWYRQDPGLGLRLIYFSYDVKMKEKGDIPEGYSVSREKKERFSLILESASTNQTSMYLCASSLWDRGSDTQYFGPGTRLTVL.